Listed below are T cell receptor beta chains from one sample, sequenced in a study of CD8 T cells in ankylosing spondylitis. TCRdb reanalysed the 5' RACE reads using MiXCR and keeps one entry per CDR3 protein. The repertoire consists of about 130,000 distinct CDR3 sequences, with approximately 17% occurring once and the leading ten covering roughly 30%. Sequenced input: blood, either unsorted or a sorted T cell fraction (not recorded which). Receptors were obtained from a male donor with ankylosing spondylitis. Each CDR3 is given with its conserved first and last residue. Only part of the rows carry a size: once, few, many, or a class if the clone is expanded.

clone size: few
V gene: TRBV5-1
J gene: TRBJ2-1
CDR3 protein: CASSLAYGNEQFF

clone size: .
V gene: TRBV11-2
J gene: TRBJ1-1
CDR3 protein: CASSSTGSEAFF

clone size: few
V gene: TRBV20-1
J gene: TRBJ2-7
CDR3 protein: CSARDRGPSGSYEQYF

clone size: many
V gene: TRBV7-9
J gene: TRBJ2-7
CDR3 protein: CASSFATTYEQYF

clone size: once
V gene: TRBV4-3
J gene: TRBJ2-1
CDR3 protein: CASSLDPRLSSYNEQFF

clone size: few
V gene: TRBV6-6
J gene: TRBJ1-1
CDR3 protein: CASRNRDYAFF

clone size: .
V gene: TRBV20-1
J gene: TRBJ2-7
CDR3 protein: CSAYTGGLPGQYEQYF

clone size: few
V gene: TRBV20-1
J gene: TRBJ2-3
CDR3 protein: CSASRRRLAGDRSTDTQYF

clone size: .
V gene: TRBV9
J gene: TRBJ2-3
CDR3 protein: CASSVAGETQYF

clone size: many
V gene: TRBV6-2/TRBV6-3
J gene: TRBJ2-1
CDR3 protein: CASSYRLEGVNEQFF

clone size: few
V gene: TRBV7-8
J gene: TRBJ2-3
CDR3 protein: CASSTTLALSTDTQYF

clone size: many
V gene: TRBV12-3/TRBV12-4
J gene: TRBJ2-1
CDR3 protein: CASVSGNNEQFF

clone size: .
V gene: TRBV5-1
J gene: TRBJ2-7
CDR3 protein: CASSLMGYYEQYF

clone size: .
V gene: TRBV4-1
J gene: TRBJ2-5
CDR3 protein: CASSQDRGTQETQYF

clone size: few
V gene: TRBV9
J gene: TRBJ2-1
CDR3 protein: CASSVVSGTGKPGLAANEQFF

clone size: .
V gene: TRBV15
J gene: TRBJ2-7
CDR3 protein: CATSQYSYEQYF

clone size: many
V gene: TRBV5-1
J gene: TRBJ1-1
CDR3 protein: CASSLAGQGDTEAFF

clone size: few
V gene: TRBV19
J gene: TRBJ1-5
CDR3 protein: CASKPRPYSNQPQHF

clone size: many
V gene: TRBV12-3/TRBV12-4
J gene: TRBJ2-1
CDR3 protein: CASSLTGLADNEQFF

clone size: .
V gene: TRBV7-9
J gene: TRBJ2-5
CDR3 protein: CASSQWTGANIETQYF

clone size: .
V gene: TRBV12-3/TRBV12-4
J gene: TRBJ1-6
CDR3 protein: CASTSGGGLNSPLHF

clone size: few
V gene: TRBV18
J gene: TRBJ2-4
CDR3 protein: CASSLGVEAKNIQYF

clone size: .
V gene: TRBV5-1
J gene: TRBJ2-3
CDR3 protein: CASSLGGQFTDTQYF

clone size: many
V gene: TRBV12-3/TRBV12-4
J gene: TRBJ2-2
CDR3 protein: CASTPGGLALPGELFF

clone size: .
V gene: TRBV5-1
J gene: TRBJ2-5
CDR3 protein: CASQEGVETQYF

clone size: few
V gene: TRBV27
J gene: TRBJ2-7
CDR3 protein: CASSLGADGYEQYF

clone size: .
V gene: TRBV12-3/TRBV12-4
J gene: TRBJ1-5
CDR3 protein: CASSLLEFPNQPQHF

clone size: few
V gene: TRBV12-3/TRBV12-4
J gene: TRBJ2-1
CDR3 protein: CASTPGTSNNEQFF

clone size: few
V gene: TRBV5-1
J gene: TRBJ2-1
CDR3 protein: CASSPGLAGDSGDEQFF

clone size: few
V gene: TRBV7-9
J gene: TRBJ2-7
CDR3 protein: CASSPDGSGRAPYEQYF

clone size: .
V gene: TRBV7-9
J gene: TRBJ1-1
CDR3 protein: CASSLEGMNTEAFF

clone size: .
V gene: TRBV12-5
J gene: TRBJ2-1
CDR3 protein: CASGPGRSIEQFF

clone size: .
V gene: TRBV27
J gene: TRBJ2-1
CDR3 protein: CASRPRGSGGHEQFF

clone size: .
V gene: TRBV15
J gene: TRBJ1-2
CDR3 protein: CATSRKGDTLFNYGYTF

clone size: .
V gene: TRBV4-1
J gene: TRBJ1-2
CDR3 protein: CASSQERVRGCTF

clone size: few
V gene: TRBV10-3
J gene: TRBJ1-2
CDR3 protein: CAISEWDRDSGYTF

clone size: many
V gene: TRBV6-1
J gene: TRBJ2-1
CDR3 protein: CASSAPVTGGYEQFF

clone size: .
V gene: TRBV5-1
J gene: TRBJ2-3
CDR3 protein: CASSWTLPSTDTQYF

clone size: many
V gene: TRBV5-6
J gene: TRBJ2-5
CDR3 protein: CASSLADPQETQYF

clone size: .
V gene: TRBV6-2/TRBV6-3
J gene: TRBJ2-2
CDR3 protein: CASSPLDRIHTGELFF

clone size: few
V gene: TRBV12-3/TRBV12-4
J gene: TRBJ2-7
CDR3 protein: CASSSAPSGSGIFEQYF

clone size: few
V gene: TRBV12-3/TRBV12-4
J gene: TRBJ2-1
CDR3 protein: CASSGTSGEQFF

clone size: .
V gene: TRBV7-9
J gene: TRBJ2-2
CDR3 protein: CASSSWTSGKGTGELFF

clone size: few
V gene: TRBV7-9
J gene: TRBJ1-2
CDR3 protein: CASSLGTSAERYGYTF

clone size: .
V gene: TRBV27
J gene: TRBJ2-1
CDR3 protein: CASWSGTHEQFF

clone size: .
V gene: TRBV9
J gene: TRBJ2-1
CDR3 protein: CASSVGSDPYNEQFF

clone size: few
V gene: TRBV21-1
J gene: TRBJ1-5
CDR3 protein: CASSTPGQGTTGNQPQHF

clone size: .
V gene: TRBV20-1
J gene: TRBJ1-6
CDR3 protein: CSARDLVGSPLHF

clone size: many
V gene: TRBV4-2
J gene: TRBJ2-5
CDR3 protein: CASRQLAGGQQETQYF

clone size: .
V gene: TRBV7-2
J gene: TRBJ2-2
CDR3 protein: CASSAPGQFEGELFF

clone size: .
V gene: TRBV9
J gene: TRBJ2-3
CDR3 protein: CASSVEGSLSTDTQYF

clone size: many
V gene: TRBV9
J gene: TRBJ1-2
CDR3 protein: CASRDQEANYGYTF

clone size: few
V gene: TRBV15
J gene: TRBJ2-7
CDR3 protein: CATSSNSLAGGTYEQYF